This T cell receptor (beta chain) is from a study of blood T cell repertoires in COVID-19. The CDR3 loop spans 17 amino acids. The V gene's germline CDR1 is LNHDA and CDR2 SQIVND (reference sequence). V was trimmed by 5 bases and J by 1 base, leaving 18 bases between them. As processed by the authors: Nucleated cell number was recorded as an estimate derived from reference gene primer amplification. Produced via immunoSEQ multiplex PCR; TCRdb's table is partial and in-frame only. The V and J calls and clone size were taken over from that table, and D and trimming were inferred from the DNA. The table has approximately 190,000 clones, over 75% seen once.

The sequenced sample was peripheral blood. The chain employs TRBV19 and TRBJ1-5, with TRBD1 as a possible D gene (6 bases). The clonotype was recovered from a woman in her forties who had recovered from COVID-19. CDR3 loop: CASSLYTRGTSNQPQHF. DNA of the CDR3: TGTGCCAGTAGTCTGTACACCAGGGGAACGAGCAATCAGCCCCAGCATTTT.